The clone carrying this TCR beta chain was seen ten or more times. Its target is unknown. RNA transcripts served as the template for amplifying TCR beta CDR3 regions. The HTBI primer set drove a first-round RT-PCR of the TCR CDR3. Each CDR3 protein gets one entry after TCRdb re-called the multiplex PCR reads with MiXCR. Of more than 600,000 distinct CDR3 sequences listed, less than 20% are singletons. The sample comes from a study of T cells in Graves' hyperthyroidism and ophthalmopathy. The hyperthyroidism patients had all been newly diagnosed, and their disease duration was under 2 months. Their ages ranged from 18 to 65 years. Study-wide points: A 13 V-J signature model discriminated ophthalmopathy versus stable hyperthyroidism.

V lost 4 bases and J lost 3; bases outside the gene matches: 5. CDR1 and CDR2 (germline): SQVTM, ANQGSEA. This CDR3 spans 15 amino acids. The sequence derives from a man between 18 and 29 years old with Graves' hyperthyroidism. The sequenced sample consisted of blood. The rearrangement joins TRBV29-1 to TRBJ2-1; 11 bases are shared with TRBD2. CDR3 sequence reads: CSVVPGTSGYNEQFF. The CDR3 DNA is TGCAGCGTTGTGCCCGGGACTAGCGGCTACAATGAGCAGTTCTTC.